These T cell receptor beta chains were read from a single sample in a study of cytomegalovirus exposure and HLA in healthy donors. Sequencing used immunoSEQ multiplex PCR; TCRdb keeps in-frame clones, though not all of them. The repertoire holds about 180,000 clones, with less than 80% as singletons. The sequenced sample consisted of PBMCs. The receptor set was obtained from a woman in her 40s in good health and CMV-seronegative. Each CDR3 is given with its conserved first and last residue. The D gene is left open where the match is weak. Rows may omit the clone size; those that give it use once, few, many or a size class.

j_call	clone_size	v_call	cdr3_length	d_call	cdr3_aa	cdr3_nt
TRBJ1-2	NA	TRBV28	15	TRBD1	CASSSRDRAAYGYTF	TGTGCCAGCAGTTCCCGGGACAGGGCCGCATATGGCTACACCTTC
TRBJ2-3	NA	TRBV6-6	14	NA	CASSESEDTDTQYF	TGTGCCAGCAGTGAGAGTGAAGACACAGATACGCAGTATTTT
TRBJ2-3	NA	TRBV4-1	15	TRBD2	CASRPSGGAGDTQYF	TGCGCCAGCAGACCTAGCGGGGGGGCAGGGGATACGCAGTATTTT
TRBJ1-5	NA	TRBV19	18	NA	CASSIWQVLGYSNQPQHF	TGTGCCAGTAGTATATGGCAAGTTCTCGGGTATAGCAATCAGCCCCAGCATTTT
TRBJ1-5	NA	TRBV25-1	17	NA	CASSAPSASRGVQPQHF	TGTGCCAGCAGTGCCCCTAGCGCGTCCCGAGGGGTTCAGCCCCAGCATTTT
TRBJ1-2	NA	TRBV9	14	TRBD1	CASSIFDRGDGYTF	TGTGCCAGCAGCATTTTTGACAGGGGGGATGGCTACACCTTC
TRBJ1-5	few	TRBV10-3	15	NA	CAISEFDSYNQPQHF	TGTGCCATCAGTGAGTTCGACAGCTACAATCAGCCCCAGCATTTT
TRBJ1-2	few	TRBV5-6	13	NA	CASRTGTLYGYTF	TGTGCCAGCAGAACAGGGACACTCTATGGCTACACCTTC
TRBJ2-5	NA	TRBV18	14	NA	CASSPRAGKETQYF	TGTGCCAGCTCACCAAGGGCAGGGAAAGAGACCCAGTACTTC
TRBJ1-3	NA	TRBV5-1	15	TRBD1	CASSPGTESGNTIYF	TGCGCCAGCAGCCCCGGGACAGAATCTGGAAACACCATATATTTT
TRBJ1-5	NA	TRBV2	15	NA	CASSARQARSQPQHF	TGTGCCAGCAGTGCTCGGCAGGCGCGCAGTCAGCCCCAGCATTTT
TRBJ2-3	once	TRBV5-4	15	TRBD1	CASSRGQGRADTQYF	TGTGCCAGCAGCCGAGGACAGGGTAGGGCAGATACGCAGTATTTT
TRBJ1-6	NA	TRBV4-3	16	NA	CASSQDTGQYNSPLHF	TGCGCCAGCAGCCAAGATACAGGACAGTATAATTCACCCCTCCACTTT
TRBJ2-3	NA	TRBV14	16	NA	CASSQEPFLSTDTQYF	TGTGCCAGCAGCCAAGAACCATTCCTAAGCACAGATACGCAGTATTTT
TRBJ1-6	NA	TRBV7-9	15	TRBD1	CASSSLQGDNSPLHF	TGTGCCAGCAGCAGCCTCCAGGGGGATAATTCACCCCTCCACTTT
TRBJ2-1	NA	TRBV18	15	NA	CASSPQTGSYNEQFF	TGTGCCAGCTCACCGCAAACAGGGTCCTACAATGAGCAGTTCTTC